The 12 T cell receptor beta chains below all came from one sample that was sequenced in a study of yellow fever vaccine responses in identical twins. TCRdb re-called the RT-PCR reads through MiXCR, storing one row per CDR3 protein. The sample lists over a thousand distinct CDR3 sequences; over 85% were seen once. The material was T cells from blood (PBMCs), unsorted or a sorted subset (not recorded which), obtained before or after yellow fever vaccination (not recorded which). These receptors all come from a female donor who received the yellow fever vaccine.

The chain recombines TRBV4-1 with TRBJ1-6; D is unresolved. Trimming removed 0 bases at V and 9 bases at J, with 9 bases between. Germline V gene sequence: CDR1 MGHRA, CDR2 YSYEKL. The CDR3 loop spans 14 amino acids. The CDR3: CASSQERWGSPLHF. The CDR3 coding sequence is TGCGCCAGCAGCCAAGAACGGTGGGGTTCACCCCTCCACTTT.

The genes are TRBV6-1 and TRBJ1-4; 10 bases map to TRBD1. This CDR3 region has 15 residues. Germline V gene lookup returns CDR1 MNHNS and CDR2 SASEGT. J lost 5 bases, V lost 5 bases, and 5 bases had no gene match. The CDR3: CASSRLDRGNEKLFF. DNA of the CDR3: TGTGCCAGCAGTCGCTTGGACAGGGGGAATGAAAAACTGTTTTTT.

This chain links TRBV11-2 with TRBJ2-1; D gene ambiguous. Germline assignment: CDR1 SGHAT and CDR2 FQNNGV. V lost 7 bases and J lost 7, with 14 bases in between. This CDR3 is 13 amino acids long. CDR3 nucleotide sequence: TGTGCCAGCACCTCCCACGCCCGGAATGAGCAGTTCTTC. Translating gives CASTSHARNEQFF.

The rearrangement uses TRBV18 and TRBJ2-5; no definite D call. CDR1 KGHSH and CDR2 LQKENI come from the germline V gene. The CDR3 contains 13 residues. Deletions cut 2 bases from V and 4 bases from J, with 8 bases between. DNA of the CDR3: TGTGCCAGCTCACCAACGGAAAGAGAGACCCAGTACTTC. Translated: CASSPTERETQYF.

This rearrangement joins TRBV11-3 to TRBJ2-3; D call uncertain. Trimming stripped 3 bases from V and 2 bases from J, with 6 bases between. The CDR3 totals 13 residues. Germline V gene lookup returns CDR1 SGHNT and CDR2 YENEEA. In DNA, the CDR3 is TGTGCCAGCAGCTTTTTGTACACAGATACGCAGTATTTT. It yields the protein CASSFLYTDTQYF.

The gene calls are TRBV10-1 and TRBJ2-1, with 11 positions matching TRBD2. Germline V gene lookup returns CDR1 WNHNN and CDR2 SYGVQD (reference sequence). With 0 bases clipped from V and 10 bases from J, the junction kept 2 bases outside the gene matches. This CDR3 spans 14 amino acids. In DNA form, the CDR3 reads TGCGCCAGCAGTGAGTCCCCTAGCGGGGGGGAGCAGTTCTTC. It yields the protein CASSESPSGGEQFF.

The table lists this clonotype with a few counts. V is TRBV2 and J is TRBJ2-1; no firm D call. V was clipped by 4 bases and J by 6 bases, with 7 bases between them. This CDR3 region has 12 residues. The germline CDR1 and CDR2 sequences are SNHLY and FYNNEI. CDR3 DNA: TGTGCCAGCAGTGGTATGGTCAATGAGCAGTTCTTC. Translated: CASSGMVNEQFF.

This chain uses TRBV6-1 with TRBJ1-1; a weak D match, TRBD1 (5 bases). There are 13 residues in the CDR3. Germline CDR1 is MNHNS and CDR2 is SASEGT. Deletions cut 9 bases from V and 1 base from J, with 12 bases between. The CDR3 loop reads CASRRQTNTEAFF. Here the CDR3 DNA reads TGTGCCAGTAGAAGACAGACGAACACTGAAGCTTTCTTT.

The gene calls are TRBV2 and TRBJ2-2; D unresolved. Germline CDR1 and CDR2: SNHLY and FYNNEI. Deletions cut 4 bases from V and 6 bases from J, with 6 bases between. CDR3 length: 12 amino acids. In DNA, the CDR3 is TGTGCCAGCAGTGCATACCCCGGGGAGCTGTTTTTT. It yields the protein CASSAYPGELFF.

The rearrangement uses TRBV30 and TRBJ2-1; 10 bases fit TRBD2. CDR3 length equals 17 residues. Germline assignment: CDR1 GTSNPN and CDR2 SVGIG (reference sequence). J was trimmed by 1 base and V by 0 bases; bases with no gene match: 6. The CDR3 DNA reads TGTGCCTGGAGTGTAGCGGGGGGGCCATCGTCCTACAATGAGCAGTTCTTC. Protein sequence: CAWSVAGGPSSYNEQFF. The full variable domain, its missing parts supplied by reference TRBV30 and TRBJ2-1, is SQTIHQWPATLVQPVGSPLSLECTVEGTSNPNLYWYRQAAGRGLQLLFYSVGIGQISSEVPQNLSASRPQDRQFILSSKKLLLSDSGFYLCAWSVAGGPSSYNEQFFGPGTRLTVL.

The chain uses TRBV4-1 and TRBJ2-7; no clear D gene. V lost 8 bases, J lost 2 bases, and 19 bases lay in between. This CDR3 has 15 residues. The germline V gene encodes CDR1 MGHRA and CDR2 YSYEKL. This CDR3 is CASSLWPETTYEQYF. Here the CDR3 DNA reads TGCGCCAGCTCCCTCTGGCCCGAGACGACCTACGAGCAGTACTTC.

This sequence joins TRBV29-1 and TRBJ2-1; D ambiguous. In germline, CDR1 is SQVTM, CDR2 ANQGSEA. CDR3 length: 10 amino acids. The ends were cut back, 4 bases at V and 4 bases at J, with 2 bases in the middle. DNA for the CDR3: TGCAGCGTTGTATACAATGAGCAGTTCTTC. This gives the protein CSVVYNEQFF.